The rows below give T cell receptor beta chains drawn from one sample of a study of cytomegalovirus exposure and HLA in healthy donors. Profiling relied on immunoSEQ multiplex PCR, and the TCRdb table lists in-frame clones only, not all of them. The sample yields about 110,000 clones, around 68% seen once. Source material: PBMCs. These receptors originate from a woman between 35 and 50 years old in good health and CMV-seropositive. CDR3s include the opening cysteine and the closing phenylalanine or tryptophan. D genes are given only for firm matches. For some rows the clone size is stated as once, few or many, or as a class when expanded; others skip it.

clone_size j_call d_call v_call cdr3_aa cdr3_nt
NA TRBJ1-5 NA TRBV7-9 CSSTDYSNQPQHF TGTTCCAGCACAGATTATAGCAATCAGCCCCAGCATTTT
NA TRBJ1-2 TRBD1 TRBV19 CASSIGQGQIGYTF TGTGCCAGTAGTATCGGACAGGGACAAATTGGCTACACCTTC
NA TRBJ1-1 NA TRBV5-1 CASSPRMNTEAFF TGCGCCAGCAGCCCCCGTATGAACACTGAAGCTTTCTTT
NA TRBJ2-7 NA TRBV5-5 CASSKTGWDSYEQYF TGTGCCAGCAGCAAAACAGGGTGGGACTCCTACGAGCAGTACTTC
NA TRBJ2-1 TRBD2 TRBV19 CASSFPGLAYNEQFF TGTGCCAGTAGTTTTCCGGGACTAGCTTACAATGAGCAGTTCTTC
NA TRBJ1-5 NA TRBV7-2 CASSLWEYSNQPQHF TGTGCCAGCAGCTTATGGGAGTATAGCAATCAGCCCCAGCATTTT
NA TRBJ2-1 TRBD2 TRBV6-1 CASLLAGGPNEQFF TGTGCCAGCTTGCTAGCGGGAGGGCCAAATGAGCAGTTCTTC
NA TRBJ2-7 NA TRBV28 CASRPSSYEQYF TGTGCCAGCAGACCTAGCTCCTACGAGCAGTACTTC
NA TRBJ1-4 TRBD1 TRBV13 CASSSRQGVGGYEKLFF TGTGCCAGCAGCTCCAGACAGGGAGTCGGGGGATATGAAAAACTGTTTTTT
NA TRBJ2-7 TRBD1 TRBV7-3 CASSRQGPSEQYF TGTGCCAGCAGCCGACAGGGACCTAGCGAGCAGTACTTC
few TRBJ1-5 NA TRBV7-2 CASSLELGQASFRPQHF TGTGCCAGCAGCTTAGAGCTTGGCCAGGCGTCGTTTAGGCCCCAGCATTTT
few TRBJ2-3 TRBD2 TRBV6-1 CASSRTSGGTDTQYF TGTGCCAGCAGCCGTACTAGCGGGGGCACAGATACGCAGTATTTT
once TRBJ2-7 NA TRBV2 CASSDRGQYEQYF TGTGCCAGCAGTGACAGGGGTCAGTACGAGCAGTACTTC
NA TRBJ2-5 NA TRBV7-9 CASSPVVETQYF TGTGCCAGCAGCCCCGTAGTGGAGACCCAGTACTTC
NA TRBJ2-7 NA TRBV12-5 CASGKEGIFHEQYF TGTGCTAGTGGCAAGGAGGGGATCTTCCACGAGCAGTACTTC
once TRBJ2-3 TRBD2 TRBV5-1 CASSLSTSGTRDTQYF TGCGCCAGCAGCTTGTCTACTAGCGGGACTAGAGATACGCAGTATTTT
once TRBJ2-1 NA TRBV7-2 CASSLPYAWNEQFF TGTGCCAGCAGCCTCCCCTACGCCTGGAATGAGCAGTTCTTC
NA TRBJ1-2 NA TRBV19 CASKARQPNYGYTF TGTGCCAGTAAGGCGAGGCAGCCTAACTATGGCTACACCTTC
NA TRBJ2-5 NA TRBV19 CASSIMHRDPVQYF TGTGCCAGTAGTATCATGCACAGGGATCCAGTGCAGTACTTC
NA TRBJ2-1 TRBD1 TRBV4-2 CASSQDHWDRGLREQFF TGTGCCAGCAGCCAAGATCACTGGGACAGGGGGCTCAGGGAGCAGTTCTTC
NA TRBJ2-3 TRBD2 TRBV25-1 CASSGNGGRGDTQYF TGTGCCAGCAGTGGGAACGGCGGGAGAGGAGATACGCAGTATTTT
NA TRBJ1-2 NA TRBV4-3 CASSPTTGGGYGYTF TGCGCCAGCAGCCCGACGACCGGCGGGGGCTATGGCTACACCTTC